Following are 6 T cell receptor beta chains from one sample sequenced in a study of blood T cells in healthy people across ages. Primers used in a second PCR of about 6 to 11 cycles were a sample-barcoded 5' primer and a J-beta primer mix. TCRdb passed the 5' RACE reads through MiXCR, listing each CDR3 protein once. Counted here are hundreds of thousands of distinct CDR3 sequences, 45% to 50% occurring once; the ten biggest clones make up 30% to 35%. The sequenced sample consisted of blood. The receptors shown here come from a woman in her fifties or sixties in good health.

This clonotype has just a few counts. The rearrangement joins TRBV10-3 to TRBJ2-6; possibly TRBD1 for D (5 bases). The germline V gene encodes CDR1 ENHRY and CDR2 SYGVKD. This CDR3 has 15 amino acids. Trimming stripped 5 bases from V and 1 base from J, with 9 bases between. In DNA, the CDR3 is TGTGCCATCAGTTCTTCAGGGTCTGGGGCCAACGTCCTGACTTTC. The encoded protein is CAISSSGSGANVLTF.

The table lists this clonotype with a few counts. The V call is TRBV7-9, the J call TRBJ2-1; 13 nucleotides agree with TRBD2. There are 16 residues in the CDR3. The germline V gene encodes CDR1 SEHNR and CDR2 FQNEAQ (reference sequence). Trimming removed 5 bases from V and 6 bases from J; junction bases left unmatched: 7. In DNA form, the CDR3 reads TGTGCCAGCAGCCCTAGCGGACTAGCGGGAGTCAATGAGCAGTTCTTC. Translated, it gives CASSPSGLAGVNEQFF. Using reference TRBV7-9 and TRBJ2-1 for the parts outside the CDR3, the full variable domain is DTGVSQNPRHKITKRGQNVTFRCDPISEHNRLYWYRQTLGQGPEFLTYFQNEAQLEKSRLLSDRFSAERPKGSFSTLEIQRTEQGDSAMYLCASSPSGLAGVNEQFFGPGTRLTVL.

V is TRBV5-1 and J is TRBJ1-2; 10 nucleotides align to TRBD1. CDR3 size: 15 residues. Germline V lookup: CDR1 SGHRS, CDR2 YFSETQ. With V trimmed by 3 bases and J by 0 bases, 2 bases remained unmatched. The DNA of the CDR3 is TGCGCCAGCAGCTGGACAGGGGGTTCTAACTATGGCTACACCTTC. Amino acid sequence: CASSWTGGSNYGYTF.

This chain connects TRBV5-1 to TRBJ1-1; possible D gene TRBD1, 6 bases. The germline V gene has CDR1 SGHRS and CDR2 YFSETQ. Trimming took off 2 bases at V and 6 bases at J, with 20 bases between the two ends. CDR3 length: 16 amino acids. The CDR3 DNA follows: TGCGCCAGCAGCTTTGGATGGGGGGCGGAAGTTTCTGAAGCTTTCTTT. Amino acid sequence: CASSFGWGAEVSEAFF.

CDR3 bases: TGTGCCAGCTCTCCTCTCTCTGGGGCCAACGTCCTGACTTTC. The encoded protein is CASSPLSGANVLTF. This chain uses TRBV18 with TRBJ2-6; D is unresolved. CDR1 and CDR2 from the germline V gene are KGHSH and LQKENI. This CDR3 has 14 amino acids. V was clipped by 6 bases and J by 0 bases, with 6 bases between them.

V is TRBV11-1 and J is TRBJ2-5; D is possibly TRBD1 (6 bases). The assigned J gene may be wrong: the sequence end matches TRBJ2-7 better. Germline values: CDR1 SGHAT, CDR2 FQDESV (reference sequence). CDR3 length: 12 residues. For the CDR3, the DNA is TGTGCCAGCGGCCAGGACAGCTACGAGCAGTACTTC. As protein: CASGQDSYEQYF.